This TCR beta chain was profiled in a study of immune heterogeneity within non-small cell lung tumors. The CDR3 is made up of 13 amino acids. V shed 0 bases and J shed 10 bases, with 10 bases lying between them. CDR1 and CDR2 from the germline V gene are GTSNPN and SVGIG (reference sequence). For each sample, template was approximately 0.55 ug of bulk tumor genomic DNA. During surgery, several far-apart biopsies were obtained from every primary tumor. The cohort was untreated, with newly diagnosed non-small cell lung cancer undergoing curative surgery. Amplification of the TCR beta CDR3 was achieved through multiplex PCR with 32 V and 13 J primers. TCRdb reprocessed the multiplex PCR reads with MiXCR, giving one entry per CDR3 protein. This table holds over 10,000 distinct CDR3 sequences, about a quarter found once. This clonotype was detected once. A read error may explain this, as a much larger clone is one base away.

This TCR came from a man aged 50-59 years with non-small cell lung cancer. Sequencing used lung tumor tissue. This chain uses TRBV30 with TRBJ1-6; D unclear. CDR3 protein: CAWSVECWSPLHF. In DNA form, the CDR3 reads TGTGCCTGGAGTGTTGAGTGCTGGTCACCCCTCCACTTT.